What follows is one TCR beta chain and its context. It lacks a known antigen. Base qualities are missing; no much larger clone stands one base away. The data are from a study of shared clonotypes between healthy human individuals (dated by TCRdb to 2020 to 2022). General notes on the study: Three men and a couple of women, aged 18 to 49 years, made up the cohort. To estimate repertoire size and how much clonotype sharing occurs between individuals, the study deeply sequenced the blood TCR repertoires of five healthy adults. To increase sequencing depth and limit assay-specific biases, different laboratories used diverse techniques to prepare libraries and sequence TCR repertoires. Between about 0.8 and 9 billion PBMCs per donor were obtained by leukapheresis. For each donor, three plates each were used for CD4 naive and CD4 memory, two plates were used for CD8 naive, and one plate was used for CD8 memory.

CD8 naive samples were CD45RO-negative cells positively selected for CCR7, giving a CD45RA+CCR7+ population that excluded TemRA cells. The donors were healthy, HIV-negative adults who had no recently reported acute infections or vaccinations. All donors were Caucasian adults living in Nashville, Tennessee, USA. Blood was collected by leukapheresis, and PBMCs were isolated by Ficoll-Histopaque density gradient centrifugation and then cryopreserved in liquid nitrogen vapor phase. Analytical flow cytometry was used to check the purity and quantity of every magnetically sorted T cell population. Genomic DNA was isolated from every sorted fraction and measured by UV absorbance on a Nanodrop 2000c. Broad study findings and their caveats: Sampling was restricted to blood, and TCR repertoires in tissues likely differ from the TCR repertoires found in blood. Pairwise subsampling indicated that sequencing depth was expected to affect the degree of clonotype sharing among donors. The genetic and exposure-history diversity represented was limited by the small number of donors. Roughly 5% of naive CD4, 3.5% of naive CD8, approximately 2% of memory CD4, and around 0.4% of memory CD8 clonotypes were shared across several donors. Higher generation probabilities were observed for clonotypes shared by all four sorted-subset donors than for non-shared clonotypes. Rarefaction of sorted-subset datasets indicated incomplete sequencing despite the large sequencing depth. Naive subsets generally had larger estimated clonotype richness than memory subsets did.

TCR CDR3 regions were amplified from genomic DNA by multiplex PCR using the deep immunoSEQ assay. For each cell subset, the extracted genomic DNA was distributed evenly across all wells of several immunoSEQ 96-well plates, and each plate served as one replicate. For sorted subsets, approximately 0.2 ug of genomic DNA, equivalent to around 30,000 T cell genomes, went into each replicate PCR. Purified libraries were quantified with a Qubit 3.0 fluorometer, sized on a Bioanalyzer 2100, and re-quantified with the KAPA Library Quantification kit. Every immunoSEQ 96-well plate was sequenced on a dedicated single-read 150-cycle Illumina NextSeq 550 flow cell. Regarding the original processing steps: The immunoSEQ output contained only junctional sequences without quality scores, so filtering could not match that applied to full-length reads. To assign V/J genes and CDR3, sequences were annotated against IMGT germline references using PyIR, a Python wrapper for IgBLAST v1.9. Reads with weak V/J assignments (E-value above 1e-6), missing CDR3, stop codons, out-of-frame junctions, or ambiguous translated residues were removed. A V3J clonotype was defined by an identical inferred V gene, J gene, and CDR3 amino acid sequence. The percentage overlap between two repertoires was calculated by dividing the number of shared unique clonotypes by the size of the smaller repertoire. Repertoire richness was assessed with RTK rarefaction, the Chao1 estimator, and Recon v2.1 estimates of unobserved clonotypes. Generation probabilities were computed with OLGA for all TCRbeta clonotypes obtained by the gDNA method from a few donors. TCRdb holds this immuneACCESS table with in-frame rearrangements only. Some clones are missing; in checked studies, unresolved V genes explain under half, and the rest has no known cause. The V and J calls and clone size are taken from that table; D and trimming were inferred from the DNA. Present in this sample are some 2 million clones, 85% to 95% of which were seen just once. Together, the top ten hold roughly 1% of the sample.

The sequence derives from a man aged 18 to 30 in good health. What was sequenced was naive CD8+ T cells sorted from blood. The sample's cell subset or site label, decoded: CD45RA+CCR7+.

The DNA reads TGTGCCAGCAGCTTAGCTTCGCGAATCGGGGAGCTGTTTTTT. Its amino acids are CASSLASRIGELFF. This chain joins TRBV11-2 to TRBJ2-2; no confident D gene assignment can be made. V is reduced by 1 base and J by 7 bases, leaving a spacing of 10 bases between them. CDR1 and CDR2 are read off the germline V gene as SGHAT and FQNNGV. The CDR3 holds 14 amino acids from the cysteine to the phenylalanine. Only the CDR3 DNA is retained, 42 bases long and in frame from the first base.